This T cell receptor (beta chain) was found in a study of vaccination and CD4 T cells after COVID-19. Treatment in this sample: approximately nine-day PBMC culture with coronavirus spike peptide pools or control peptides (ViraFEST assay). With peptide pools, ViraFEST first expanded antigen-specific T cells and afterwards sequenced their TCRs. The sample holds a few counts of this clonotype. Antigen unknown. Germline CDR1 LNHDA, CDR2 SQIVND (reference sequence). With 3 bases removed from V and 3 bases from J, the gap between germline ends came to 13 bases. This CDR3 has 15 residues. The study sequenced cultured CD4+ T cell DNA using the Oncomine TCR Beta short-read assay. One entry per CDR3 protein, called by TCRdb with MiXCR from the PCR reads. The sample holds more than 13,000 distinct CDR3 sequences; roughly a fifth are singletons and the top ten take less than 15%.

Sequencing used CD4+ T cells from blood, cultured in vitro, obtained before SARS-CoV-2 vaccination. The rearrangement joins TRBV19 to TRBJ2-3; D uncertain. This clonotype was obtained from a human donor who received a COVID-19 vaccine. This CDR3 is CASSMGLGKTDTQYF. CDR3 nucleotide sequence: TGTGCCAGTAGTATGGGGTTGGGAAAAACAGATACGCAGTATTTT.